Given below is one T cell receptor (beta chain) in context. Its antigen is not identified. The CDR3 is 17 residues long. V trimming: 0 bases; J trimming: 5 bases; junction bases outside the gene matches: 9. Germline V lookup: CDR1 SGHRS, CDR2 YFSETQ. This record belongs to a study of cytomegalovirus exposure and HLA in healthy donors. Study-level findings and limits: In the analysis, some V segments, TRBV6-2 and TRBV6-3 included, were excluded as indistinguishable. In vitro assays verified that a few CMV-associated chains recognized CMV antigens specifically. Most TCR beta V segments were productive about 90% or about 30% of the time in an earlier analysis. In a later analysis, the majority of CMV-associated beta chains seemingly showed HLA restriction.

PCR amplification relied on 60 Vbeta primers (plus 13 Jbeta primers). Profiled with immunoSEQ multiplex PCR; TCRdb holds only in-frame clones, not every one. The sample gives 90,000 or so clones, over 65% of which show up once; more than 15% is in the top ten. The V call is TRBV5-1, the J call TRBJ2-3, with TRBD2 identical over 10 bases. This receptor was taken from a woman between 18 and 30 years old in good health and CMV-seropositive. Sequencing was done on a sample of PBMCs. This CDR3 reads CASSLGSLAGSLDTQYF. The CDR3 DNA follows: TGCGCCAGCAGCTTGGGGTCACTAGCGGGAAGTCTAGATACGCAGTATTTT.